A single sample is the source of the 24 T cell receptor beta chains below, sequenced in a study of T-cell reconstitution after alpha-beta-depleted transplantation in children. Researchers prepared the TCRbeta library using unique molecular identifiers, the study reports. TCRdb analysed the PCR reads with MiXCR anew, one entry per CDR3 protein. Seen here are roughly 150,000 distinct CDR3 sequences, 11% observed once, and the top ten hold about 12%. The specimen was PBMCs, collected before TCRalphabeta/CD19-depleted stem cell transplant. The receptors were gathered from a boy aged 2-15 years with acute myeloid leukemia, due to receive a stem cell transplant.

This clonotype was observed many times. The CDR3 spells CASSQVSWAEAFF. The CDR3 DNA follows: TGTGCCAGCAGCCAAGTGTCCTGGGCTGAAGCTTTCTTT. The V gene is TRBV3-1, the J gene TRBJ1-1, with no clear D. Trimming pared 1 base from V and 6 bases from J, leaving 9 bases between. This CDR3 is 13 amino acids long. Germline V lookup: CDR1 LGHDT, CDR2 YNNKEL (reference sequence).

Ten or more counts support this clonotype. The genes are TRBV7-2 and TRBJ2-2, with 9 nucleotides matching TRBD2. V was pared by 6 bases and J by 3 bases, with 14 bases of the junction left unmatched. CDR3 length equals 18 residues. CDR1 and CDR2 from the germline V gene are SGHTA and FQGNSA. CDR3 in amino acids: CASRHFIAGEADTGELFF. CDR3 nucleotide sequence: TGTGCCAGCAGACATTTTATAGCGGGGGAGGCCGACACCGGGGAGCTGTTTTTT.

As concerns this clonotype: This may arise from a read error, as a much more abundant clone is one base away. The rearrangement uses TRBV5-1 and TRBJ1-6; a weak D match, TRBD1 (6 bases). In germline, CDR1 is SGHRS, CDR2 YFSETQ. This CDR3 is built from 17 residues. Deletions cut 4 bases from V and 2 bases from J, with 16 bases between. The CDR3 here is CASSTQGINAYNSPLHF. CDR3 coding DNA: TGCGCCAGCAGCACACAGGGAATAAACGCCTATAATTCACCCCTCCACTTT. Filled out from reference TRBV5-1 and TRBJ1-6, the complete variable domain reads KAGVTQTPRYLIKTRGQQVTLSCSPISGHRSVSWYQQTPGQGLQFLFEYFSETQRNKGNFPGRFSGRQFSNSRSEMNVSTLELGDSALYLCASSTQGINAYNSPLHFGNGTRLTVT.

The chain has TRBV4-2 and TRBJ1-6; D is unclear. There are 15 residues in the CDR3. Trimming left V 1 base short and J 7 bases short, with 11 bases between. CDR1 LGHNA and CDR2 YNFKEQ come from the germline V gene. CDR3 nucleotides: TGTGCCAGCAGCCAAGGTTGGGGAAACAATTCACCCCTCCACTTT. It translates to CASSQGWGNNSPLHF.

The chain joins TRBV6-1 to TRBJ1-5; no clear D gene. The V and J ends lost 6 bases and 3 bases respectively, with 15 bases between them. The CDR3 runs 15 residues. CDR1 and CDR2 from the germline V gene are MNHNS and SASEGT. The DNA of the CDR3 is TGTGCCAGCAGCGCCATGGACGGCAACAATCAGCCCCAGCATTTT. This codes for CASSAMDGNNQPQHF.

This clonotype was counted ten times or more. The V call is TRBV7-2, the J call TRBJ1-1, with D possibly matching TRBD1 (6 bases). V lost 5 bases and J 1 base, leaving 14 bases between the germline ends. CDR1 and CDR2 (germline): SGHTA, FQGNSA. The CDR3 totals 15 residues. CDR3 protein: CASSPPGAANTEAFF. CDR3 nucleotide sequence: TGTGCCAGCAGCCCTCCGGGGGCGGCGAACACTGAAGCTTTCTTT.

The chain carries TRBV27 and TRBJ1-3; D perhaps matches TRBD1 (5 bases). The ends were cut back, 4 bases at V and 0 bases at J, with 10 bases in the middle. Germline CDR1 reads MNHEY; CDR2 reads SMNVEV (reference sequence). The CDR3 has 15 residues. CDR3 loop: CASSSGTFSGNTIYF. The CDR3 DNA reads TGTGCCAGCAGTTCTGGGACGTTCTCTGGAAACACCATATATTTT.

Ten or more counts support this clonotype. The chain uses TRBV29-1 and TRBJ2-5, with 14 positions matching TRBD2. Looked up from germline, CDR1 is SQVTM and CDR2 is ANQGSEA. Germline trimming cut 6 bases from V and 4 bases from J; bases unmatched to any gene: 4. This CDR3 spans 14 amino acids. CDR3 bases: TGCAGCGTGACTAGCGGGGGGGCCGTAGAGACCCAGTACTTC. Amino acids: CSVTSGGAVETQYF.

This clonotype has ten or more counts. The chain employs TRBV7-3 and TRBJ2-1, with D possibly matching TRBD2 (6 bases). Germline CDR1 reads SGHTA; CDR2 reads FQGTGA. Between the trimmed V and J ends, which lost 2 bases and 0 bases, there was a span of 11 bases. The CDR3 has 16 residues. CDR3: CASSLLASSSYNEQFF. The CDR3 DNA follows: TGTGCCAGCAGCTTACTAGCGAGTAGCTCCTACAATGAGCAGTTCTTC.

About this clonotype: This may be a read error, as it is one base from a much larger clone. This chain uses TRBV2 with TRBJ2-2, with D perhaps TRBD1 or TRBD2 (5 bases each). CDR1 and CDR2 from the germline V gene are SNHLY and FYNNEI. This CDR3 has 14 amino acids. V lost 6 bases, J lost 12 bases, and 20 bases lay in between. The CDR3 reads CASRGATGTWQLFF. For the CDR3, the DNA is TGTGCCAGCAGAGGTGCGACTGGGACCTGGCAGCTGTTTTTT. The variable domain in full, with the rest retrieved from reference TRBV2 and TRBJ2-2, is EPEVTQTPSHQVTQMGQEVILRCVPISNHLYFYWYRQILGQKVEFLVSFYNNEISEKSEIFDDQFSVERPDGSNFTLKIRSTKLEDSAMYFCASRGATGTWQLFFGEGSRLTVL.

At least ten counts were recorded for this clonotype. The chain uses TRBV9 and TRBJ1-2; 8 bases align to TRBD1. The J segment lost 3 bases and the V segment lost 0 bases, leaving 1 base of the junction unmatched. This CDR3 spans 14 amino acids. The germline gives CDR1 SGDLS, CDR2 YYNGEE. The CDR3 DNA reads TGTGCCAGCAGCGTAGAACAGGGGGACTATGGCTACACCTTC. This codes for CASSVEQGDYGYTF.

This clonotype was seen many times. The chain couples TRBV20-1 to TRBJ2-1; the D gene is possibly TRBD2 (6 bases). Germline CDR1 and CDR2: DFQATT and SNEGSKA (reference sequence). This CDR3 is built from 11 residues. V was clipped by 3 bases and J by 7 bases, with 7 bases between them. CDR3 amino acids: CSARRDNEQFF. The CDR3, as DNA: TGCAGTGCTAGGCGGGATAATGAGCAGTTCTTC.

V is TRBV6-1 and J is TRBJ2-1; D is undetermined. Per germline, CDR1 MNHNS and CDR2 SASEGT. CDR3 length: 14 amino acids. V lost 3 bases and J 6 bases, leaving 12 bases between the germline ends. Here the CDR3 reads CASSEVAVGNEQFF. Written as DNA, the CDR3 is TGTGCCAGCAGTGAGGTAGCAGTGGGCAATGAGCAGTTCTTC.

This clonotype came up many times. CDR3: CATSRDGVLYTF. As DNA, the CDR3 is TGTGCCACCAGCAGAGATGGGGTTTTGTACACCTTC. This rearrangement joins TRBV15 to TRBJ1-2; D is unclear. Trimming pared 0 bases from V and 11 bases from J, leaving 10 bases between. This CDR3 spans 12 amino acids. Germline V gives CDR1 LNHNV, CDR2 YYDKDF (reference sequence).

This clonotype has only a few counts. This chain links TRBV4-1 with TRBJ2-5, with 7 bases identical to TRBD1. V was pared by 5 bases and J by 4 bases, with 7 bases of the junction left unmatched. This CDR3 has 14 residues. Germline V lookup: CDR1 MGHRA, CDR2 YSYEKL. CDR3 in DNA: TGCGCCAGCAGCTTCGACAGGGCGGTAGAGACCCAGTACTTC. Residues: CASSFDRAVETQYF.

This clonotype has at least ten counts. The rearrangement links TRBV6-5 to TRBJ1-2; 8 bases align to TRBD1. From germline, CDR1 is MNHEY and CDR2 SVGAGI. CDR3 length: 13 residues. V gave up 0 bases and J gave up 8 bases; unmatched junction bases: 2. CDR3 bases: TGTGCCAGCAGTTACTCGACAGGGGACGGCTACACCTTC. It specifies CASSYSTGDGYTF.

This clonotype was counted between two and nine times. The V and J genes are TRBV12-3 or TRBV12-4 and TRBJ2-2, with 7 bases matching TRBD2. The V gene end was trimmed by 7 bases and the J gene end by 4 bases; junction bases not matched to a gene: 12. This CDR3 has 16 amino acids. As DNA, the CDR3 is TGTGCCAGCACCGGGGGGATCGGGGGTTTCACCGGGGAGCTGTTTTTT. This translates into CASTGGIGGFTGELFF.

This clonotype was recorded a few times. This chain links TRBV20-1 with TRBJ2-1, with TRBD1 as a possible D gene (6 bases). V dropped 5 bases and J dropped 10 bases, with 15 bases sitting between them. Germline lookup yields CDR1 DFQATT and CDR2 SNEGSKA (reference sequence). The CDR3 has 12 residues. CDR3 region: CSAPGGSREQFF. CDR3 bases: TGCAGTGCTCCTGGGGGCAGCAGGGAGCAGTTCTTC.

This clonotype was counted many times. The CDR3 nucleotides are TGTGCCAGCAATCGAGCGGATACCTACGAGCAGTACTTC. Its protein product is CASNRADTYEQYF. The chain joins TRBV28 to TRBJ2-7; D is perhaps TRBD2 (5 bases). The CDR3 is 13 residues long. Looked up from germline, CDR1 is MDHEN and CDR2 is SYDVKM. V was trimmed by 7 bases and J by 2 bases, leaving 12 bases between them.

This clonotype came up many times. This chain connects TRBV7-2 to TRBJ2-3; TRBD2 matches 8 bases. Germline V lookup: CDR1 SGHTA, CDR2 FQGNSA. The CDR3 runs to 16 residues. Trimming at V came to 3 bases and at J to 6 bases, leaving 11 bases not matched to a gene. The CDR3 DNA is TGTGCCAGCAGCTTCCAGGCCGCGGGGGGCAAGGATACGCAGTATTTT. The encoded protein is CASSFQAAGGKDTQYF.

This clonotype occurred many times. V and J are TRBV20-1 and TRBJ2-2, with D possibly TRBD1 on 5 matching bases. The CDR3 length is 11 residues. Trimming stripped 3 bases from V and 7 bases from J, with 6 bases between. Germline values: CDR1 DFQATT, CDR2 SNEGSKA (reference sequence). The CDR3 sequence is CSASRGGELFF. The CDR3 nucleotides read TGCAGTGCTAGTAGGGGCGGGGAGCTGTTTTTT.

This chain uses TRBV28 with TRBJ2-7, with TRBD2 matching 12 bases. V lost 10 bases to trimming and J lost 3 bases; unmatched junction nucleotides: 7. This CDR3 is built from 14 residues. Germline V gene data show CDR1 as MDHEN and CDR2 as SYDVKM. The CDR3, as DNA: TGTGCCACCCAGACTAGCGGGAGAGGCTACGAGCAGTACTTC. Protein sequence: CATQTSGRGYEQYF.

There are many counts of this clonotype. The chain has TRBV12-3 or TRBV12-4 and TRBJ1-1; weak D call: TRBD1 (5 bases). There are 14 residues in the CDR3. The V end was cut by 1 base, the J end by 4 bases, with 10 bases between. The CDR3 sequence: CASSLGWGSTEAFF. DNA of the CDR3: TGTGCCAGCAGTTTAGGATGGGGGAGCACTGAAGCTTTCTTT.

This clonotype has at least ten counts. The rearrangement joins TRBV18 to TRBJ2-7; perhaps TRBD1 as D (5 bases). CDR1 is KGHSH and CDR2 is LQKENI in the germline V gene. The CDR3 extends over 11 amino acids. Deletions cut 9 bases from V and 5 bases from J, with 11 bases between. Here the CDR3 reads CASLDTHEQYF. CDR3 DNA sequence: TGTGCCAGTTTGGACACCCACGAGCAGTACTTC.